This T cell receptor delta chain derives from a study of gamma-delta chains in newborns, infants, children. On the study more broadly: Microbial exposure reportedly drives polyclonal innate γδ T cell expansion after birth.

TCRdb reapplied CATT to the reads. The data contain a few thousand delta-chain clones, 3.9% of them singletons. By its share, this clone is medium-sized. Additional DNA sequences in this sample encode the identical CDR3. V lost 3 bases and J lost 0; bases outside the gene matches: 3. Germline CDR1 GEAIGNYY, CDR2 EKD. The CDR3 has 18 residues. This chain uses TRDV2 with TRDJ3; 11 bases agree with TRDD3. The receptor was isolated from a child who was a newborn, infant or young child, either healthy, febrile or measles-vaccinated (not recorded which). The source material was blood. The CDR3 sequence: CACDFTGGYSWDTRQMFF. CDR3 sequence (DNA): TGTGCCTGTGACTTTACTGGGGGATACTCCTGGGACACCCGACAGATGTTTTTC.